The clone carrying this T cell receptor (beta chain) was counted many times. Its antigen is as yet unknown. Unique molecular identifiers were incorporated during preparation of the TCRbeta library. One entry per CDR3 protein results from TCRdb running MiXCR on the PCR reads. Seen here are approximately 650,000 distinct CDR3 sequences, about an eighth observed once, and the top ten hold around 0.76%. The record originates from a study of T-cell reconstitution after alpha-beta-depleted transplantation in children. Findings and limits, study-wide: Newly produced T cells mostly provided counts and TCRbeta diversity after one year, as hyperexpanded clones declined. Some patients showed high day-60 TCRbeta diversity, which derived from surviving recipient T cells and thymic progenitors.

Germline lookup yields CDR1 SGDLS and CDR2 YYNGEE. Trimming stripped 2 bases from V and 5 bases from J, with 14 bases between. The CDR3 is made up of 14 amino acids. The receptor's source is a girl aged 2-10 years with congenital amegakaryocytic thrombocytopenia, due to receive a stem cell transplant. The chain carries TRBV9 and TRBJ2-7; unclear D gene. The sequenced sample was PBMCs, obtained before TCRalphabeta/CD19-depleted stem cell transplant. CDR3 in DNA: TGTGCCAGCAGCGTCTCCACAATAGTGAACGAGCAGTACTTC. Its protein product is CASSVSTIVNEQYF.